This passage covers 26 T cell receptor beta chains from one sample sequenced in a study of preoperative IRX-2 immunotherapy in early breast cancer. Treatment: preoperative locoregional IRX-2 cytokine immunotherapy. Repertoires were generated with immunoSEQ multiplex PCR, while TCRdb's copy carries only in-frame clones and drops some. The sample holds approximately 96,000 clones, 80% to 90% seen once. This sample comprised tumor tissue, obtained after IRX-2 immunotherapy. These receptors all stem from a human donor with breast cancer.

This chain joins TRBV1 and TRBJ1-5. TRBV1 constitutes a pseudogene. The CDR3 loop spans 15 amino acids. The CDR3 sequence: CASSQDHGGQSAQHF. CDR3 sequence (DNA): TGCGCCAGCAGCCAAGATCATGGAGGTCAATCAGCCCAGCATTTT.

The DNA of the CDR3 is TGTGCCAGCAGTTTCTCCAGACCTAATGAAAAACTGTTTTTT. As protein: CASSFSRPNEKLFF. The V gene is TRBV28, the J gene TRBJ1-4; D is undetermined. V lost 3 bases and J lost 3, with 8 bases in between. This CDR3 contains 14 residues. Looked up from germline, CDR1 is MDHEN and CDR2 is SYDVKM.

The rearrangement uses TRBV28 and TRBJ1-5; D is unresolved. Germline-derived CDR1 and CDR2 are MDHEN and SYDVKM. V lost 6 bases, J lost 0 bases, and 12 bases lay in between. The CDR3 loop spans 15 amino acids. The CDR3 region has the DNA TGTGCCAGCAGCCTCCGCGGAGATAGCAATCAGCCCCAGCATTTT. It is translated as CASSLRGDSNQPQHF.

The chain's CDR3 is CASSSTGPGGTEAFF. The DNA of the CDR3 is TGCGCCAGCAGCTCGACAGGCCCAGGCGGCACTGAAGCTTTCTTT. The chain has TRBV5-1 and TRBJ1-1; D may be TRBD1 (6 bases). CDR1 SGHRS and CDR2 YFSETQ come from the germline V gene. The CDR3 is 15 residues long. The ends were cut back, 3 bases at V and 4 bases at J, with 16 bases in the middle.

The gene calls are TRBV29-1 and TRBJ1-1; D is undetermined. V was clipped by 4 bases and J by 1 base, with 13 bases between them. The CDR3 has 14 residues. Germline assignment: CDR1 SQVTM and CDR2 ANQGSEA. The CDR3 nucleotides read TGCAGCGTTGGAGGTGGTTCGGGGAACACTGAAGCTTTCTTT. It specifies CSVGGGSGNTEAFF.

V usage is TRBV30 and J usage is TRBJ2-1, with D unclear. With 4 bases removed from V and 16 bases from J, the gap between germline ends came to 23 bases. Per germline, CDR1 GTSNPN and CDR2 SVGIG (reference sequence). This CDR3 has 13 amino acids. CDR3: CAWTHGRARRLFF. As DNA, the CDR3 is TGTGCCTGGACCCATGGTAGGGCCCGACGTCTTTTCTTC.

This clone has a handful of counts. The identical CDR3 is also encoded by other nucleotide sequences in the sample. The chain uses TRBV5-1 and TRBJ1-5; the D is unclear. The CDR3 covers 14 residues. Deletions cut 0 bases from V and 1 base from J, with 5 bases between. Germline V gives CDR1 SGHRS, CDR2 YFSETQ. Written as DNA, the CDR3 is TGCGCCAGCAGCTTGGACTCGAGCAATCAGCCCCAGCATTTT. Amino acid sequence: CASSLDSSNQPQHF.

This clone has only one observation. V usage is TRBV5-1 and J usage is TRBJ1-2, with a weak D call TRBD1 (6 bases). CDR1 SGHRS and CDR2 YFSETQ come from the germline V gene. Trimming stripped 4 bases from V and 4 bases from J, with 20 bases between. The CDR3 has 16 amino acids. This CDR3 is CASSPGDKSPSYGYTF. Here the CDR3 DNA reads TGCGCCAGCAGCCCGGGGGACAAGTCCCCTTCCTATGGCTACACCTTC.

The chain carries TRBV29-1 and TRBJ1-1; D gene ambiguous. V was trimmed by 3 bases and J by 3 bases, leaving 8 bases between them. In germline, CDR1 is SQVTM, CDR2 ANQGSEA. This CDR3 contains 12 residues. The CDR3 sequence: CSVDDGYTEAFF. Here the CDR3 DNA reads TGCAGCGTTGACGACGGGTACACTGAAGCTTTCTTT.

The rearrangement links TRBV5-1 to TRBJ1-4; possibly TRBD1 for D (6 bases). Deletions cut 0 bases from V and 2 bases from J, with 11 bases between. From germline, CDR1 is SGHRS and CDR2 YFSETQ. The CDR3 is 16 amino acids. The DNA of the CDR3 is TGCGCCAGCAGCTTGGCCGGGGGGCCCACTAATGAAAAACTGTTTTTT. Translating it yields CASSLAGGPTNEKLFF.

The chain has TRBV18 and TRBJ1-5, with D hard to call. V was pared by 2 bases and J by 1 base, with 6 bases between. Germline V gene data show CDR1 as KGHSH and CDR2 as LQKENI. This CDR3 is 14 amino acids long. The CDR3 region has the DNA TGTGCCAGCTCACCAACAAGCAGCAATCAGCCCCAGCATTTT. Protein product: CASSPTSSNQPQHF.

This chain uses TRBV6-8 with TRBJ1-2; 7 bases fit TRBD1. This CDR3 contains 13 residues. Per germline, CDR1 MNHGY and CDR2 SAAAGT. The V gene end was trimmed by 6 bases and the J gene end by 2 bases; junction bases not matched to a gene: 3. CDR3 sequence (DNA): TGTGCCAGCAGGGAGGACAGGAACTATGGCTACACCTTC. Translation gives CASREDRNYGYTF.

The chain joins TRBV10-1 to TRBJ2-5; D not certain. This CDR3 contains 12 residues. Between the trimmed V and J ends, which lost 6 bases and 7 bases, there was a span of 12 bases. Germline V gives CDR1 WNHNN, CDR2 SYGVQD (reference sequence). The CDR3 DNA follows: TGCGCCAGCAGCGAACGCGGTGGGACCCAGTACTTC. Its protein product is CASSERGGTQYF.

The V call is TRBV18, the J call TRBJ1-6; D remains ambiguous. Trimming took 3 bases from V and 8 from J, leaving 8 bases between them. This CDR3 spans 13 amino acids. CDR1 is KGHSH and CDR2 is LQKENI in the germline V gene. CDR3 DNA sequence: TGTGCCAGCTCACCTGGAGTTGATTCACCCCTCCACTTT. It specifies CASSPGVDSPLHF.

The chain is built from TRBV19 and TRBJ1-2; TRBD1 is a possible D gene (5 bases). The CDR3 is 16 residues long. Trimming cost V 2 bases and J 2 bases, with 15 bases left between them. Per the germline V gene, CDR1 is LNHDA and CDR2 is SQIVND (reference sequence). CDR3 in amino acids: CASSIWPRAGNYGYTF. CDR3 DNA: TGTGCCAGTAGTATATGGCCCCGGGCAGGGAACTATGGCTACACCTTC.

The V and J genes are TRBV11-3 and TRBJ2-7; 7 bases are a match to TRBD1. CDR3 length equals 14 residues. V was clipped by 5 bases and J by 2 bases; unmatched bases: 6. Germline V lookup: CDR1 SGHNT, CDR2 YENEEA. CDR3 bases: TGTGCCAGCAGCGTTGACAGGGCTGCCTACGAGCAGTACTTC. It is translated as CASSVDRAAYEQYF.

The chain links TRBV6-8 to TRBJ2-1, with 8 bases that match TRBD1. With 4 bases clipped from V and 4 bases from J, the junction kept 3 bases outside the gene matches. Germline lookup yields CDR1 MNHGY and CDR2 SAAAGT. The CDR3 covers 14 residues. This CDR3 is CASSSRTGYNEQFF. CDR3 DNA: TGTGCCAGCAGTTCTCGGACAGGGTACAATGAGCAGTTCTTC.

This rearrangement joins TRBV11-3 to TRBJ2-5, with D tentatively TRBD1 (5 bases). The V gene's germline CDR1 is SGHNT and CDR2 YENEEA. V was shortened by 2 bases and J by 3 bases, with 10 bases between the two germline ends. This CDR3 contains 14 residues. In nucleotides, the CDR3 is TGTGCCAGCAGCTTATTCTTAGGGGAAGAGACCCAGTACTTC. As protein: CASSLFLGEETQYF.

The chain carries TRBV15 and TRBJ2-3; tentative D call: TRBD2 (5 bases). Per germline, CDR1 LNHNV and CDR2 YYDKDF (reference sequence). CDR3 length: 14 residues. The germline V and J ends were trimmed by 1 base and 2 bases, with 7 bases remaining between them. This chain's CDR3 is CATSRGGITDTQYF. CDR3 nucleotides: TGTGCCACCAGCAGAGGAGGGATCACAGATACGCAGTATTTT.

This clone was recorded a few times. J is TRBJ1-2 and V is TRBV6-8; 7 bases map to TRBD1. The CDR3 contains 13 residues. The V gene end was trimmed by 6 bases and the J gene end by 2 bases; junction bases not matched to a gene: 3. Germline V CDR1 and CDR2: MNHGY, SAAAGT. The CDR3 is CASSRQGNYGYTF. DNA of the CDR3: TGTGCCAGCAGCCGACAGGGCAACTATGGCTACACCTTC.

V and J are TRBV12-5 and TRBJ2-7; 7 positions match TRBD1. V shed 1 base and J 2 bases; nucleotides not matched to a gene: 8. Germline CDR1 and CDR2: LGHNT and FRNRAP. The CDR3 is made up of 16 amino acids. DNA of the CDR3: TGTGCTAGTGGTTTGGAGACAGGGAAGAGGACCTACGAGCAGTACTTC. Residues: CASGLETGKRTYEQYF.

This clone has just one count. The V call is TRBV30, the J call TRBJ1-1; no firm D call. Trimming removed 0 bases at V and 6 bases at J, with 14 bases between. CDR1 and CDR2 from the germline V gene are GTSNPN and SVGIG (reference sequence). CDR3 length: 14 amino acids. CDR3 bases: TGTGCCTGGAGTGTACGATACAGTCTTGCTGAAGCTTTCTTT. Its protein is CAWSVRYSLAEAFF.

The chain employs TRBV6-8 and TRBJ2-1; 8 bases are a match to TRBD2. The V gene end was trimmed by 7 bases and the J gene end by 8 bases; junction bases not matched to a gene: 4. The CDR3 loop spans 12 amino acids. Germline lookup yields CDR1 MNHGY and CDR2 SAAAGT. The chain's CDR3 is CASKTSGDEQFF. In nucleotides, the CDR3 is TGTGCCAGCAAAACTAGCGGCGATGAGCAGTTCTTC.

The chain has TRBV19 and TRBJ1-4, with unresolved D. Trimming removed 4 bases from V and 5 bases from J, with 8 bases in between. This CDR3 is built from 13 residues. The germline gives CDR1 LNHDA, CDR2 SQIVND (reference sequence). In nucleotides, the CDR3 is TGTGCCAGTAGTAGAGCCCTAAATGAAAAACTGTTTTTT. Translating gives CASSRALNEKLFF.

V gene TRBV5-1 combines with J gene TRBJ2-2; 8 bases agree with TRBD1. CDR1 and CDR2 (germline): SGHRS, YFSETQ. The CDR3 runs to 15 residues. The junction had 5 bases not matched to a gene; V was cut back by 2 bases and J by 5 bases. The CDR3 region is CASSFGQGRTGELFF. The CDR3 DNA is TGCGCCAGCAGCTTTGGACAGGGTAGGACCGGGGAGCTGTTTTTT. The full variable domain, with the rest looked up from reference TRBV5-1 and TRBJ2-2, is KAGVTQTPRYLIKTRGQQVTLSCSPISGHRSVSWYQQTPGQGLQFLFEYFSETQRNKGNFPGRFSGRQFSNSRSEMNVSTLELGDSALYLCASSFGQGRTGELFFGEGSRLTVL.

The CDR3 nucleotides read TGTGCCAGCAGTTTACTGCAGGGGTTTGGGAACACTGAAGCTTTCTTT. It translates to CASSLLQGFGNTEAFF. V gene TRBV28 combines with J gene TRBJ1-1, with D maybe TRBD1 (6 bases). The germline gives CDR1 MDHEN, CDR2 SYDVKM. This CDR3 region has 16 residues. The V gene lost 2 bases and the J gene lost 1 base, with 14 bases spanning the gap.